A single sample is the source of the 3 T cell receptor beta chains below, sequenced in a study of blood T cell repertoires in COVID-19. Only in-frame clones appear in the TCRdb table, and some are missing; sequencing was by immunoSEQ multiplex PCR. Here the sample spans 140,000 or so clones, around nine tenths being singletons. The material sequenced was peripheral blood. The receptors stem from a woman in her forties or fifties with active or convalescent COVID-19.

V and J are TRBV2 and TRBJ2-1; 10 positions match TRBD2. V lost 5 bases and J lost 4; bases outside the gene matches: 8. CDR3 length equals 16 residues. Germline lookup yields CDR1 SNHLY and CDR2 FYNNEI. CDR3 amino acids: CASSYTGTSDYNEQFF. In DNA, the CDR3 is TGTGCCAGCAGTTATACCGGGACTAGCGATTACAATGAGCAGTTCTTC. Full variable domain (outside the CDR3, taken from reference TRBV2 and TRBJ2-1): EPEVTQTPSHQVTQMGQEVILRCVPISNHLYFYWYRQILGQKVEFLVSFYNNEISEKSEIFDDQFSVERPDGSNFTLKIRSTKLEDSAMYFCASSYTGTSDYNEQFFGPGTRLTVL.

The chain employs TRBV9 and TRBJ1-6, with 7 bases matching TRBD1. The CDR3 is made up of 14 amino acids. V lost 0 bases to trimming and J lost 11 bases; unmatched junction nucleotides: 5. The germline gives CDR1 SGDLS, CDR2 YYNGEE. The CDR3 spells CASSVEPQGAPLHF. The CDR3 nucleotides are TGTGCCAGCAGCGTAGAGCCCCAGGGGGCACCCCTCCACTTT. Full variable domain (outside the CDR3, taken from reference TRBV9 and TRBJ1-6): DSGVTQTPKHLITATGQRVTLRCSPRSGDLSVYWYQQSLDQGLQFLIQYYNGEERAKGNILERFSAQQFPDLHSELNLSSLELGDSALYFCASSVEPQGAPLHFGNGTRLTVT.

This chain uses TRBV11-2 with TRBJ2-7; 7 bases line up with TRBD1. Germline assignment: CDR1 SGHAT and CDR2 FQNNGV. The CDR3 is 14 amino acids. V was pared by 5 bases and J by 0 bases, with 4 bases of the junction left unmatched. The CDR3, as DNA: TGTGCCAGCAGCCTCCAGGGGGACTCCTACGAGCAGTACTTC. Translated: CASSLQGDSYEQYF.